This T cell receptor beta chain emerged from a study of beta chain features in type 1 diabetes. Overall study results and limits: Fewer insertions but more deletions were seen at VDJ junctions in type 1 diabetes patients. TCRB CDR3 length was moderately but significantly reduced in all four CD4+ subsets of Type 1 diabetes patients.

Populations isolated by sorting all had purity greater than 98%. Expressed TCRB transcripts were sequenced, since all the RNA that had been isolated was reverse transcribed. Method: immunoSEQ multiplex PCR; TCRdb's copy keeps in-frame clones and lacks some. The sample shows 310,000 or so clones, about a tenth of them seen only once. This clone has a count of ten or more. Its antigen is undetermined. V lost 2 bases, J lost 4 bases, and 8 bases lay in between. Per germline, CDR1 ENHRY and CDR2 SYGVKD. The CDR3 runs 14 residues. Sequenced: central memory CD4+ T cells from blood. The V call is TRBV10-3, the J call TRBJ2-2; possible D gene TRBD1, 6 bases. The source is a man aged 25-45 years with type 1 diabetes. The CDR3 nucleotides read TGTGCCATCAGTGAGAACAGGGCCACCGGGGAGCTGTTTTTT. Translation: CAISENRATGELFF.